This T cell receptor (beta chain) emerged from a study of metastatic and nonmetastatic thyroid tumors. General study findings and limits: In blood and tumor, TCR beta diversity was reportedly significantly higher in malignant thyroid tumors than in benign nodules.

This clone occurred a few times. Its antigen is undetermined. Each patient came to thyroid surgery without any prior treatment (of any kind). This CDR3 contains 13 residues. Per the germline V gene, CDR1 is LNHDA and CDR2 is SQIVND (reference sequence). J lost 7 bases, V lost 7 bases, and 7 bases had no gene match. TCRdb redid the clone calls on the PCR reads using MiXCR. In the table there are almost 8,500 clones, approximately 44% of which are singletons. What was sequenced was tumor tissue. This chain links TRBV19 with TRBJ1-2, with 9 bases matching TRBD1. The TCR sequence derives from a male donor with papillary thyroid cancer or a benign thyroid nodule (not recorded which). Some clones in this sample may be carry-over from other donors' samples. CDR3 sequence reads: CASTYRGQVGYTF. The CDR3 nucleotides read TGTGCCAGTACCTACAGGGGGCAGGTTGGCTACACCTTC.